This T cell receptor (beta chain) was profiled in a study of cytomegalovirus exposure and HLA in healthy donors. The primer mix had 60 Vbeta and 13 Jbeta primers. Sequencing was performed with immunoSEQ multiplex PCR; in TCRdb, only in-frame clones are kept and a portion is missing. The top ten hold 16% of the sample, which has 99,000 or so clones, more than 60% seen once. Germline values: CDR1 MNHEY, CDR2 SMNVEV (reference sequence). Trimming pared 6 bases from V and 12 bases from J, leaving 24 bases between. The CDR3 extends over 14 amino acids. Notes on this clone: Its specificity is unknown.

Study-wide points: 16,951 TCR beta sequences were associated with HLA alleles at 0.05 false discovery rate in a later analysis. DRB1 had the most TCR associations and HLA-C the fewest, a later analysis found, with rates varying by HLA locus. The authors later linked a missense DCLRE1C variant to TCR beta V- and J-gene trimming. It emerged from a later analysis that several of the most significant clusters appeared to be linked to common viral pathogens.

Input material: PBMCs. The chain links TRBV27 to TRBJ2-7; D perhaps matches TRBD2 (7 bases). The TCR originated in a man aged 60 to 69 in good health and CMV-seropositive. This CDR3 is CASSPAGEGRGLYF. The CDR3 DNA follows: TGTGCCAGCAGCCCCGCTGGGGAGGGGCGGGGGCTGTACTTC.